Listed below are T cell receptor beta chains from one sample, sequenced in a study of T cells in Graves' hyperthyroidism and ophthalmopathy. TCRdb fed the multiplex PCR reads into MiXCR, producing one record per CDR3 protein. The sample lists 500,000 to 650,000 distinct CDR3 sequences, approximately 14% seen once, with around 13% in the top ten. The sequenced material came from blood. Every receptor here comes from a woman in her forties or fifties with Graves' ophthalmopathy. Both conserved end residues are part of each CDR3. The D gene is left open where the match is weak. A clone size is listed for some rows: how often the clone was seen (once, few, many), or a class if it is expanded.

j_gene | abundance | v_gene | d_gene | CDR3aa | CDR3nt
TRBJ2-3 | many | TRBV29-1 | - | CSVEQGRDTQYF | TGCAGCGTTGAACAGGGACGGGATACGCAGTATTTT
TRBJ2-2 | few | TRBV20-1 | TRBD2 | CSASGLAGADSGTGELFF | TGCAGTGCTTCTGGACTAGCGGGAGCCGACTCGGGGACCGGGGAGCTGTTTTTT
TRBJ1-2 | - | TRBV19 | - | CASIRSRADGYTF | TGTGCCAGTATCAGATCCCGGGCAGATGGCTACACCTTC
TRBJ2-3 | - | TRBV6-2/TRBV6-3 | TRBD2 | CASTRLAGVSDTQYF | TGTGCCAGCACCCGGCTAGCGGGAGTGTCAGATACGCAGTATTTT
TRBJ2-7 | - | TRBV20-1 | TRBD2 | CSARVSGRAIYEQYF | TGCAGTGCTAGAGTGAGCGGGAGGGCAATCTACGAGCAGTACTTC
TRBJ2-3 | few | TRBV20-1 | TRBD1 | CSARDRSRGSTDTQYF | TGCAGTGCTAGAGATAGGAGCAGGGGGTCCACAGATACGCAGTATTTT
TRBJ2-3 | many | TRBV6-1 | - | CASSYLLGGTDTQYF | TGTGCCAGCAGTTATCTACTAGGAGGCACAGATACGCAGTATTTT
TRBJ1-2 | few | TRBV19 | - | CARIKKRGYTF | TGTGCCAGGATTAAAAAGCGGGGCTACACCTTC
TRBJ2-7 | many | TRBV12-3/TRBV12-4 | - | CASSLAPLSYEQYF | TGTGCCAGCAGTTTAGCCCCACTTTCCTACGAGCAGTACTTC
TRBJ2-5 | many | TRBV2 | - | CASSEARFVGQRQETQYF | TGTGCCAGCAGTGAAGCCCGATTCGTAGGACAGAGACAAGAGACCCAGTACTTC
TRBJ1-2 | - | TRBV19 | TRBD1 | CASSIQGGYGYTF | TGTGCCAGTAGTATCCAGGGGGGCTATGGCTACACCTTC
TRBJ2-5 | many | TRBV20-1 | TRBD2 | CSANGLAGVQETQYF | TGCAGTGCCAACGGACTAGCGGGAGTCCAAGAGACCCAGTACTTC
TRBJ2-7 | - | TRBV28 | - | CASRSISSFYEQYF | TGTGCCAGCCGGAGCATCTCCAGCTTCTACGAGCAGTACTTC
TRBJ2-7 | few | TRBV2 | - | CASSDQGLGYEQYF | TGTGCCAGCAGTGATCAAGGGCTTGGTTACGAGCAGTACTTC
TRBJ2-7 | few | TRBV5-1 | TRBD2 | CASSLGVSGRIYEQYF | TGCGCCAGCAGCTTGGGAGTTAGCGGGAGAATCTACGAGCAGTACTTC
TRBJ2-1 | - | TRBV29-1 | - | CSVDQGPSRYNGQFF | TGCAGCGTTGACCAGGGCCCCTCAAGATACAATGGGCAGTTCTTC
TRBJ2-3 | - | TRBV6-2/TRBV6-3 | TRBD2 | CASSYWSGRGTDTQYF | TGTGCCAGCAGTTACTGGAGCGGGAGGGGGACAGATACGCAGTATTTT
TRBJ2-2 | - | TRBV19 | TRBD2 | CASSMLTSGRFAVGELFF | TGTGCCAGTAGTATGCTGACTAGCGGGAGGTTTGCGGTCGGGGAGCTGTTTTTT
TRBJ1-4 | few | TRBV7-9 | - | CASSSTRADEKLFF | TGTGCCAGCAGCTCTACTCGGGCGGATGAAAAACTGTTTTTT
TRBJ1-2 | many | TRBV28 | TRBD1 | CASSLAGAEGAGGYTF | TGTGCCAGCAGTTTAGCCGGTGCGGAGGGGGCCGGTGGCTACACCTTC
TRBJ1-5 | many | TRBV3-1 | - | CASSPSRQLNQPQHF | TGTGCCAGCAGCCCCTCCCGACAGCTAAATCAGCCCCAGCATTTT
TRBJ2-7 | many | TRBV20-1 | TRBD2 | CSARWEGPSYEQYF | TGCAGTGCTAGATGGGAGGGGCCGTCCTACGAGCAGTACTTC
TRBJ2-1 | many | TRBV5-1 | TRBD2 | CASSFGLAGGYEQFF | TGCGCCAGCAGCTTTGGACTAGCGGGAGGGTATGAGCAGTTCTTC
TRBJ2-5 | many | TRBV20-1 | - | CSARAPPRESQYF | TGCAGTGCTAGAGCCCCCCCAAGAGAGTCCCAGTACTTC
TRBJ2-7 | many | TRBV7-2 | - | CASSFEGGGGEQYF | TGTGCCAGCAGCTTCGAAGGAGGGGGCGGCGAGCAGTACTTC
TRBJ1-5 | many | TRBV2 | - | CASSVSQGNQPQHF | TGTGCCAGCAGTGTTAGTCAGGGCAATCAGCCCCAGCATTTT
TRBJ2-2 | few | TRBV6-2/TRBV6-3 | TRBD1 | CASEQGTGELFF | TGTGCCAGCGAACAGGGGACCGGGGAGCTGTTTTTT
TRBJ1-2 | - | TRBV7-8 | TRBD1 | CASSLALGQASYGYTF | TGTGCCAGCAGCTTAGCCCTAGGACAGGCCAGCTATGGCTACACCTTC
TRBJ2-5 | many | TRBV11-2 | TRBD2 | CASSGLAGARSGETQYF | TGTGCCAGCAGCGGACTAGCGGGAGCGAGGTCGGGAGAGACCCAGTACTTC
TRBJ2-1 | few | TRBV28 | TRBD2 | CASGQVWRNSGTYNEGFF | TGTGCCAGCGGTCAAGTCTGGCGAAATAGCGGGACCTACAATGAGGGGTTCTTC
TRBJ2-1 | many | TRBV28 | TRBD2 | CASRAPGLAGGYEQFF | TGTGCCAGCAGGGCCCCCGGGCTAGCGGGAGGCTATGAGCAGTTCTTC
TRBJ2-1 | many | TRBV14 | TRBD1 | CASSQIDRVQQFF | TGTGCCAGCAGCCAGATCGACAGGGTACAGCAGTTCTTC
TRBJ2-2 | few | TRBV19 | - | CASNPSPAVNTGELFF | TGTGCCAGTAACCCCTCCCCAGCGGTTAACACCGGGGAGCTGTTTTTT
TRBJ2-1 | many | TRBV6-2/TRBV6-3 | - | CASTLGEPGEQFF | TGTGCCAGCACCCTGGGGGAGCCGGGGGAGCAGTTCTTC
TRBJ1-3 | many | TRBV28 | - | CASGTFSGNTIYF | TGTGCCAGCGGCACCTTCTCTGGAAACACCATATATTTT
TRBJ2-7 | many | TRBV7-8 | - | CASSYRTSGEQYF | TGTGCCAGCAGCTATCGGACCTCGGGGGAGCAGTACTTC
TRBJ2-7 | many | TRBV5-1 | TRBD2 | CASSPGTSEAYEQYF | TGCGCCAGCAGCCCCGGGACTAGCGAAGCCTACGAGCAGTACTTC
TRBJ2-1 | - | TRBV3-1 | - | CASSQAGRIFNEQFF | TGTGCCAGCAGCCAAGCAGGGAGAATTTTCAATGAGCAGTTCTTC
TRBJ1-5 | - | TRBV6-1 | TRBD1 | CASSDLDRVWVSNQPQHF | TGTGCCAGCAGTGATCTGGACAGGGTTTGGGTTAGCAATCAGCCCCAGCATTTT
TRBJ1-6 | - | TRBV7-9 | - | CASSFGGGENSPLHF | TGTGCCAGCAGCTTCGGAGGGGGTGAGAATTCACCCCTCCACTTT
TRBJ1-6 | few | TRBV5-1 | - | CASSFSGARSPLHF | TGCGCCAGCAGCTTTTCGGGGGCTCGTTCACCCCTCCACTTT
TRBJ2-1 | many | TRBV20-1 | TRBD2 | CSASGTGTSGSYNEQFF | TGCAGTGCTAGCGGGACCGGGACTAGCGGGAGCTACAATGAGCAGTTCTTC
TRBJ1-3 | - | TRBV15 | - | CATSRDPPGVGNTIYF | TGTGCCACCAGCAGAGATCCCCCCGGAGTTGGAAACACCATATATTTT
TRBJ2-7 | many | TRBV28 | - | CASSLIDRRSYEQYF | TGTGCCAGCAGTTTAATTGACCGTCGCTCCTACGAGCAGTACTTC
TRBJ2-5 | many | TRBV19 | - | CASSPRHGFQETQYF | TGTGCCAGTAGCCCAAGGCACGGTTTCCAAGAGACCCAGTACTTC
TRBJ2-7 | - | TRBV5-8 | TRBD2 | CASSLVRFGRAYEQYF | TGTGCCAGCAGCTTGGTAAGGTTCGGGAGGGCTTACGAGCAGTACTTC
TRBJ2-5 | many | TRBV6-5 | - | CASSYSRLGKETQYF | TGTGCCAGCAGTTACTCGAGATTAGGGAAAGAGACCCAGTACTTC
TRBJ1-5 | many | TRBV6-1 | TRBD1 | CASSPHSGTGDLSNQPQHF | TGTGCCAGCAGCCCCCATTCCGGGACAGGAGACCTTAGCAATCAGCCCCAGCATTTT
TRBJ2-7 | many | TRBV7-9 | TRBD1 | CASSLTGGVYEQYF | TGTGCCAGCAGCTTAACAGGGGGCGTCTACGAGCAGTACTTC
TRBJ2-3 | many | TRBV30 | TRBD2 | CAWSVLAGSTNTQYF | TGTGCCTGGAGTGTACTAGCGGGTAGCACAAATACGCAGTATTTT
TRBJ2-7 | many | TRBV7-2 | TRBD2 | CASSLRVAGAYEQYF | TGTGCCAGCAGCTTACGGGTAGCGGGAGCCTACGAGCAGTACTTC
TRBJ2-2 | - | TRBV15 | TRBD2 | CATSMQAGVDGELFF | TGTGCCACCAGCATGCAAGCGGGAGTGGACGGGGAGCTGTTTTTT
TRBJ2-7 | few | TRBV18 | - | CASSPIGQISYEQYF | TGTGCCAGCTCACCAATTGGACAGATCTCCTACGAGCAGTACTTC
TRBJ2-5 | few | TRBV28 | - | CASSPKLEGSRVTQYF | TGTGCCAGCAGCCCCAAGCTTGAGGGGTCTAGGGTGACCCAGTACTTC